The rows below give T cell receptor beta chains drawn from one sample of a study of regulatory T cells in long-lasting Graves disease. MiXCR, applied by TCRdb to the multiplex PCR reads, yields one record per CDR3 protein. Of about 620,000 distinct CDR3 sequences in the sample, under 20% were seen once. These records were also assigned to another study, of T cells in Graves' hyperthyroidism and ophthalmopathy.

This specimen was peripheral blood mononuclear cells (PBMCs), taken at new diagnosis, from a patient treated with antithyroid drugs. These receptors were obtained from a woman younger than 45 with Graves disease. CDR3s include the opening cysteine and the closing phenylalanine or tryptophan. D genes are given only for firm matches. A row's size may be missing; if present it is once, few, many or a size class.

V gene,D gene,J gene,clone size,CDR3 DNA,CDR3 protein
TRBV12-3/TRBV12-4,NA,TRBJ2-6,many,TGTGCCAGCAGGGAAACTACCTCTCGGGCCAACGTCCTGACTTTC,CASRETTSRANVLTF
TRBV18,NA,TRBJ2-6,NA,TGTGCCAGCTCACCGCAGGAGTCTGGGGCCAACGTCCTGACTTTC,CASSPQESGANVLTF
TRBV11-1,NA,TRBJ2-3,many,TGTGCCAGCAGCCTCGGTGGTGACACAGATACGCAGTATTTT,CASSLGGDTDTQYF
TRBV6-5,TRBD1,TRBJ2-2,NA,TGTGCCAGCAGTTACTCACCGGGACAGGGCACCGGGGAGCTGTTTTTT,CASSYSPGQGTGELFF
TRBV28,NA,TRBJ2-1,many,TGTGCCAGCAGTTTTGTATCGGCGGAGGACGAGCAGTTCTTC,CASSFVSAEDEQFF
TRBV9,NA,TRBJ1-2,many,TGTGCCAGCAGCGCGGGGAAGACAGGCTACGGCTACACCTTC,CASSAGKTGYGYTF
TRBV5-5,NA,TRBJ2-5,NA,TGTGCCAGCAGCCCGCACAGGGTGGACCAAGAGACCCAGTACTTC,CASSPHRVDQETQYF
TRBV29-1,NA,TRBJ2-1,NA,TGCAGCGTTGAAGATCACCGGACTACAAAAGAGCAGTTCTTC,CSVEDHRTTKEQFF
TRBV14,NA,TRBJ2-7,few,TGTGCCAGCAGCCATCAGAATTCCCTGGGACGCACGAAGGGGGAGCAGTACTTC,CASSHQNSLGRTKGEQYF
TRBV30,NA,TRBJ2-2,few,TGTGCCAGTCGTGGCGGGGTCGGAACCGGGGAGCTGTTTTTT,CASRGGVGTGELFF
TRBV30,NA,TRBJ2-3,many,TGTGCCTGGAGTGTTGCTACAGATACGCAGTATTTT,CAWSVATDTQYF
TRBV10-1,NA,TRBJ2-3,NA,TGCGCCAGCAGTGAGTCCGCCACCACAGATACGCAGTATTTT,CASSESATTDTQYF
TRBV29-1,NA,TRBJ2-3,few,TGCAGCTGTCAAGGGGGCACAGATACGCAGTATTTT,CSCQGGTDTQYF
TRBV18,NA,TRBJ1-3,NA,TGTGCCAGCTCACCAGCCCAGCTCTCTGGAAACACCATATATTTT,CASSPAQLSGNTIYF
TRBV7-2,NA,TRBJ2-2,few,TGTGCCAGCAGCTTATGGCACAGTAACACCGGGGAGCTGTTTTTT,CASSLWHSNTGELFF
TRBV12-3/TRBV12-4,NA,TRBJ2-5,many,TGTGCCAGCTCCGTACCGGGAGAGACCCAGTACTTC,CASSVPGETQYF
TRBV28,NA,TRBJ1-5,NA,TGTGCCAGCAGTTTAGCGGACAGCTCCAATCAGCCCCAGCATTTT,CASSLADSSNQPQHF
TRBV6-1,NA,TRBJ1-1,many,TGTGCCAGCATGCAGGGGTGGGGAACTGAAGCTTTCTTT,CASMQGWGTEAFF
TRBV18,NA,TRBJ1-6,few,TGTGCCAGCTCCCCAGACGGGGAATATTCACCCCTCCACTTT,CASSPDGEYSPLHF
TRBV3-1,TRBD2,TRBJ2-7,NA,TGTGCCAGCAGCCAAGGAATCCAGGCCGGGACTAGCGGGAGTTCTAGGTACTTC,CASSQGIQAGTSGSSRYF
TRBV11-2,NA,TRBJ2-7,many,TGTGCCAGCAGCTCGGCAGGCTCCATCTCCTACGAGCAGTACTTC,CASSSAGSISYEQYF
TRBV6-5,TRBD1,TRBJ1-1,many,TGTGCCAGCAGTTCGTGGGGACAGATGAACACTGAAGCTTTCTTT,CASSSWGQMNTEAFF
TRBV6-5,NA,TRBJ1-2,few,TGTGCCAGCAGTTCAGGGCGCACTGGCTACACCTTC,CASSSGRTGYTF
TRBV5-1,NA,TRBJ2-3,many,TGCGCCAGCAGCTTTATAGCGGAGGATACGCAGTATTTT,CASSFIAEDTQYF
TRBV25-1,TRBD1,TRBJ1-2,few,TGTGCCAGCAGTGAGGTCGGGACAGCCAATGGCTACACCTTC,CASSEVGTANGYTF
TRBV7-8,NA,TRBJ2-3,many,TGTGCCAGCAGTTCATCGCCAGGGAGTACAGATACGCAGTATTTT,CASSSSPGSTDTQYF
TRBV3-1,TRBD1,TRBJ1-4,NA,TGTGCCAGCAGCCAACTGACAGGGATAAATGAAAAACTGTTTTTT,CASSQLTGINEKLFF
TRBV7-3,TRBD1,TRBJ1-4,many,TGTGCCAGCAGCTTATTTCAGAGAGGGGGCGGCGAAAAACTGTTTTTT,CASSLFQRGGGEKLFF
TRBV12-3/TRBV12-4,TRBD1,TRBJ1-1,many,TGTGCCAGCAGTACGGGACAGGGTGGGGGGAACACTGAAGCTTTCTTT,CASSTGQGGGNTEAFF
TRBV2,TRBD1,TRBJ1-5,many,TGTGCCAGCAGAGCCGGGACAGTAAATCAGCCCCAGCATTTT,CASRAGTVNQPQHF
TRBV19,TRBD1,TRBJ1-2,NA,TGTGCCAGTAGTATTACAGAGACAGGGGGCTATGGCTACACCTTC,CASSITETGGYGYTF
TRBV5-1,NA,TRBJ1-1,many,TGCGCCAGCAGCTCATCCCCAGGCTCCGGCACTGAAGCTTTCTTT,CASSSSPGSGTEAFF
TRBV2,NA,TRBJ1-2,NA,TGTGCCAGCAGTGAATGGGGGGTGGACTATGGCTACACCTTC,CASSEWGVDYGYTF
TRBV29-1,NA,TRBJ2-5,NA,TGCAGCGTTGACCCCCTCCATCGAGGGGCAGAGACCCAGTACTTC,CSVDPLHRGAETQYF
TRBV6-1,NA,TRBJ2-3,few,TGTGCCAGCAGGGTAACGGGGACGAATACGCAGTATTTT,CASRVTGTNTQYF
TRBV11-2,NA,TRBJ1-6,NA,TGTGCCAGCAGCCCCGGACGGTTGAGCTCCTATAATTCACCCCTCCACTTT,CASSPGRLSSYNSPLHF
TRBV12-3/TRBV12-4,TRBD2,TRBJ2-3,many,TGTGCCAGCAGTTTCCTGACTAGCGGGGGACTCACAGATACGCAGTATTTT,CASSFLTSGGLTDTQYF
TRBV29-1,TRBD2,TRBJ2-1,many,TGCAGCGTTGGCCCCAGCGGGAGCGCTACTTATGAGCAGTTCTTC,CSVGPSGSATYEQFF
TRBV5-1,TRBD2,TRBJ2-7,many,TGCGCCAGCAGCTGGAGGCTAGCGGGAGTGACGAGCTCCTACGAGCAGTACTTC,CASSWRLAGVTSSYEQYF
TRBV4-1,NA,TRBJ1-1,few,TGCGCCAGCAGCCAACCGACTGGGGAAGTAAGGACTGAAGCTTTCTTT,CASSQPTGEVRTEAFF
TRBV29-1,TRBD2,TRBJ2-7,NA,TGCGGCGTTGTCTTAGCGGGAGGGCTCCGGGAGCAGTACTTC,CGVVLAGGLREQYF
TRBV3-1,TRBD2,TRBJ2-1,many,TGTGCCAGCAGTCCCCTGGAGGCGGGAGGGGTTTTCTTC,CASSPLEAGGVFF